Described below is a single T cell receptor (beta chain) sequence and its context. Its antigen is as yet unknown. 60 Vbeta and 13 Jbeta primers were used in PCR. Repertoires were generated with immunoSEQ multiplex PCR, while TCRdb's copy carries only in-frame clones and drops some. The top ten hold 1.4% of the sample, which has just over 60,000 clones, 87% seen once. The sample belongs to a study of cytomegalovirus exposure and HLA in healthy donors. General study findings and limits: The later analysis indicated that the majority of CMV-associated TCR beta chains appeared HLA-restricted. Available immune exposure information covered CMV serostatus only. Later analysis showed TCR association rates varying by HLA locus, highest for DRB1 and lowest for HLA-C. Analyses of presence/absence relied on an assumption of roughly uniform sequencing depth across donors.

The CDR3 spans 17 residues. Germline V gene data show CDR1 as MNHNS and CDR2 as SASEGT. V lost 1 base to trimming and J lost 4 bases; unmatched junction nucleotides: 12. This TCR derives from a man between 18 and 35 years old in good health and CMV-seronegative. This chain connects TRBV6-1 to TRBJ2-7; TRBD2 matches 8 bases. Sequencing was done on a sample of PBMCs. The DNA of the CDR3 is TGTGCCAGCAGTGAAGAAGGGGCGGGGGGCGTGGGGTACGAGCAGTACTTC. Encoded protein: CASSEEGAGGVGYEQYF.